Listed below are T cell receptor beta chains from one sample, sequenced in a study of blood T cells in healthy people across ages. Each CDR3 protein is one row after TCRdb ran MiXCR on the 5' RACE reads. The table has more than 1,000,000 distinct CDR3 sequences, about 23% seen once. These records were also assigned to another study, of T cells of mothers and their children.

The sample comprised blood. These receptors were taken from a girl aged 2-10 years in good health. The CDR3 runs from the conserved cysteine through the conserved F or W. The order of the fields is CDR3 DNA, CDR3 protein, clone size, J gene, V gene, D gene. D genes are given only for firm matches. Clone size is shown for a subset of rows, as once, few, many or a class of expanded clone.

TGTGCCAGCAGCCAAGGGGTAAACCAAGAGACCCAGTACTTC	CASSQGVNQETQYF	.	TRBJ2-5	TRBV6-5	.
TGTGCCAGCAGTGATTTGGTGGGCACTGAAGCTTTCTTT	CASSDLVGTEAFF	few	TRBJ1-1	TRBV25-1	.
TGTGCCAGCAGTATTACAGGGGTTGACACAGATACGCAGTATTTT	CASSITGVDTDTQYF	.	TRBJ2-3	TRBV7-2	TRBD1
TGTGCCAGCCGTAGGGGGAGCTCCTATAATTCACCCCTCCACTTT	CASRRGSSYNSPLHF	few	TRBJ1-6	TRBV3-1	.
TGTGCCAGCAGTTTAAAATGGATCCCAGGACAGGGTTCCAGTTGGACCCAGTACTTC	CASSLKWIPGQGSSWTQYF	few	TRBJ2-5	TRBV27	TRBD1
TGTGCCAGCAGTTACCCCGGCTCTGGAAACACCATATATTTT	CASSYPGSGNTIYF	.	TRBJ1-3	TRBV6-5	.
TGTGCCAGCAGTTTGAGTAGCGAGCGGGGGCCCCAGCATTTT	CASSLSSERGPQHF	few	TRBJ1-5	TRBV28	.
TGTGCCAGCACCGACAGGGGTTACTCCGATACGCAGTATTTT	CASTDRGYSDTQYF	few	TRBJ2-3	TRBV28	TRBD1
TGTGCCAGCAGCCTACGTTACAGGAAGACTGAAGCTTTCTTT	CASSLRYRKTEAFF	.	TRBJ1-1	TRBV5-5	.
TGTGCCAGCTCTTCGGCGGGGGAAAATTCACCCCTCCACTTT	CASSSAGENSPLHF	many	TRBJ1-6	TRBV2	.